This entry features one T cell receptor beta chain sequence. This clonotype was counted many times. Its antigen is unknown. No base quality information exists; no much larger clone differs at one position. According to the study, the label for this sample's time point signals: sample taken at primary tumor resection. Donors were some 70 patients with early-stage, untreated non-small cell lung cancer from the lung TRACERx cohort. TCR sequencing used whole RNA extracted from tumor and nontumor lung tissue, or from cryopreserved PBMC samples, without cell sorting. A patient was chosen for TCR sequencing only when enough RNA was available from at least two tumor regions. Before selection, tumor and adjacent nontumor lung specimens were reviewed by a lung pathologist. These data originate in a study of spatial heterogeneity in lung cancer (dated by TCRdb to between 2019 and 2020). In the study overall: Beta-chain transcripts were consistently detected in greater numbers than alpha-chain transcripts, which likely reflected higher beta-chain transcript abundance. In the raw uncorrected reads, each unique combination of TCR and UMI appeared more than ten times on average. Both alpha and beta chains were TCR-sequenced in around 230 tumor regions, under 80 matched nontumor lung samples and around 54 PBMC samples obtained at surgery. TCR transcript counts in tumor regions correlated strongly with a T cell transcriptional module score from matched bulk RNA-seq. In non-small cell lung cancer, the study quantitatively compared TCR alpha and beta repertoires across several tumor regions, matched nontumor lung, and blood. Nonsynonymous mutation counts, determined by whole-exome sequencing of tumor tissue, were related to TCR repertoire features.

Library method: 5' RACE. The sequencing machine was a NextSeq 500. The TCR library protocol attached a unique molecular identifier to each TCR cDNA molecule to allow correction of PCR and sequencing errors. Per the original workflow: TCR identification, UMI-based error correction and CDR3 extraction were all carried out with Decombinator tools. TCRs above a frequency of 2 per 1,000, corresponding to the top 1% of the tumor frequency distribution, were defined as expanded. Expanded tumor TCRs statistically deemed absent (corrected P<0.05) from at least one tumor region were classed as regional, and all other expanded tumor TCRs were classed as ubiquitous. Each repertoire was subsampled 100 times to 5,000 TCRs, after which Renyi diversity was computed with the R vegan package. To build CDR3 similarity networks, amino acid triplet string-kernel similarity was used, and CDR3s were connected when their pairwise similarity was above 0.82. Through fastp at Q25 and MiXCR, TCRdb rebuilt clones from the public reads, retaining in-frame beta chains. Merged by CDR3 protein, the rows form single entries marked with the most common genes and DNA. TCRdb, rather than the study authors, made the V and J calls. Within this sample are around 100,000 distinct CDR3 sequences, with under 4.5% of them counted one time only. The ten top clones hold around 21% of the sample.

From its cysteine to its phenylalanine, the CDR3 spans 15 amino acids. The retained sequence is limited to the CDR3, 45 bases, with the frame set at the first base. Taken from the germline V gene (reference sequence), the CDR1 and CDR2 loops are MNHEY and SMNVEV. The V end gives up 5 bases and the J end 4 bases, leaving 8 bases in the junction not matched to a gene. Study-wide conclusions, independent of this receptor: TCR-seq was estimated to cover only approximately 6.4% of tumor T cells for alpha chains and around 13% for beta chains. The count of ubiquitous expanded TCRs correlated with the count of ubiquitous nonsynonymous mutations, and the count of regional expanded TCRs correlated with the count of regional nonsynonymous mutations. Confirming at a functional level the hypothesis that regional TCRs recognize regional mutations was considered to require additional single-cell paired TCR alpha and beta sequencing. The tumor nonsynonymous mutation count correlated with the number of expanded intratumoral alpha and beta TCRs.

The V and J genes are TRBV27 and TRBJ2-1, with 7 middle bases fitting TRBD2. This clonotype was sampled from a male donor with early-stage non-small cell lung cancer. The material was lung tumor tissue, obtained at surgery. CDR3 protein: CASSLIAGTYNEQFF. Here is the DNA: TGTGCCAGCAGTCTCATAGCGGGTACTTACAATGAGCAGTTCTTC.